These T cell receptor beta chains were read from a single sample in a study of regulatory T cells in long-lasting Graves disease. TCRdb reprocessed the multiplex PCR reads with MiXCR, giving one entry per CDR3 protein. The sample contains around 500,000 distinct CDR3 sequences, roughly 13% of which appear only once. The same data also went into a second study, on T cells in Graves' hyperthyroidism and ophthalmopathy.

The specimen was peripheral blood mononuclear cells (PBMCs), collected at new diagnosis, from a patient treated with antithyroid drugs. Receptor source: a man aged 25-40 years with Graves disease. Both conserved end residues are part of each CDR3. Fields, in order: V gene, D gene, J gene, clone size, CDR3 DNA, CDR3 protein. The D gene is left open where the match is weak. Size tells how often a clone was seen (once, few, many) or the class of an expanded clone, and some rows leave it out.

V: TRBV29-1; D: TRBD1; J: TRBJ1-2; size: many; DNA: TGCAGCGCTAGGACAGGGGGGAACTATGGCTACACCTTC; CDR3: CSARTGGNYGYTF
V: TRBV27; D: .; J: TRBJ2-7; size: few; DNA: TGTGCCAGCAGTTTCGGCCAGGTGGCCTACGAGCAGTACTTC; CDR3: CASSFGQVAYEQYF
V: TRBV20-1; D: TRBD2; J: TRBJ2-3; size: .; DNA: TGCAGTGCTCCCCCGGCGGGAGGATTTGGATATACGCAGTATTTT; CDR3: CSAPPAGGFGYTQYF
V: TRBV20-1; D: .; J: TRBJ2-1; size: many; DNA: TGCAGTGCGGCACCTGTGCAGAAATCCTACAATGAGCAGTTCTTC; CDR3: CSAAPVQKSYNEQFF
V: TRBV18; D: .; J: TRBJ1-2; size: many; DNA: TGTGCCAGCTCACCAGCGGAGGACTATGGCTACACCTTC; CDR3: CASSPAEDYGYTF
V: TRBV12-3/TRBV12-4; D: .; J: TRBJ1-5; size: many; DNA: TGTGCCAGCAGCCAAACAGGGCTTAGGACTAATCAGCCCCAGCATTTT; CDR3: CASSQTGLRTNQPQHF
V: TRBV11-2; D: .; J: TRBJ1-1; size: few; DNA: TGTGCCAGCAGCTTAGAGGGGCAAATGAACACTGAAGCTTTCTTT; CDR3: CASSLEGQMNTEAFF
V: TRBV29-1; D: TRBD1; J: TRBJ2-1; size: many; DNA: TGCAGCTCCCAGGGGGCACTCCTCTACAATGAGCAGTTCTTC; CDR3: CSSQGALLYNEQFF
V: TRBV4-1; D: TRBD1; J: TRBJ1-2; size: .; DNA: TGCGCCAGCAGCTATCCAATCGTAGGGGGCATGGACTATGGCTACACCTTC; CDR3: CASSYPIVGGMDYGYTF
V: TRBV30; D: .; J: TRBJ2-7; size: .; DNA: TGTGCCTGGACCACGGCGTATGGCGAGCAGTACTTC; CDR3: CAWTTAYGEQYF
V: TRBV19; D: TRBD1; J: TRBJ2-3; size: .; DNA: TGTGCCAGTAGTTCCCGACAGGGATACGCAGATACGCAGTATTTT; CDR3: CASSSRQGYADTQYF
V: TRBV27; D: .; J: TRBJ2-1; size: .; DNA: TGTGCCAGCAGTTGGAGGACAGCGTACAATGAGCAGTTCTTC; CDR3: CASSWRTAYNEQFF
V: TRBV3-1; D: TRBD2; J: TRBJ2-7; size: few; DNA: TGTGCCAGCAGCCAAGATGAGAGGTGGCGTCTAGCGGGAGAGACCTACGAGCAGTACTTC; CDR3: CASSQDERWRLAGETYEQYF
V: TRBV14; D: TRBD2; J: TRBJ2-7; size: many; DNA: TGTGCCAGCAGCCCTTGGACTAGCGGGACCTACGAGCAGTACTTC; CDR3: CASSPWTSGTYEQYF
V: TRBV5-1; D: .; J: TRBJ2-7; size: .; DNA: TGCGCCAGCAGCCCCTCCGGGACCCGCCGTTACGAGCAGTACTTC; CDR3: CASSPSGTRRYEQYF
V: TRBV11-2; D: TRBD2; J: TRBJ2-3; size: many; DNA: TGTGCCAGCAGCTGGGTTCCGACTAGCGGGAGTGCAGATACGCAGTATTTT; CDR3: CASSWVPTSGSADTQYF
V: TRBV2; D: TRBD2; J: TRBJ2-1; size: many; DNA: TGTGCCACAGCCCTCGAGGGACTAGCGGCTCCTAATGAGCAGTTCTTC; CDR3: CATALEGLAAPNEQFF
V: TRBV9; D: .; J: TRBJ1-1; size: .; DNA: TGTGCCAGCAGCGCAAGACTCGACAAGGTCGCTGAAGCTTTCTTT; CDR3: CASSARLDKVAEAFF
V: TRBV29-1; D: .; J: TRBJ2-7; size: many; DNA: TGCAGCGTTGAAGTAGGGTTCTACGAGCAGTACTTC; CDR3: CSVEVGFYEQYF
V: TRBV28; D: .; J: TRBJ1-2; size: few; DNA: TGTGCCAGCAGTTTACACACAGGGACCCGACGGGGCTACACCTTC; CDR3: CASSLHTGTRRGYTF
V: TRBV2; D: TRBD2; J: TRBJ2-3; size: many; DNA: TGTGCCAGCAGTGCCCTCCTAGCGGGAGTTGCAGATACGCAGTATTTT; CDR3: CASSALLAGVADTQYF
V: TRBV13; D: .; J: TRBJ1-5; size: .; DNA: TGTGCCAGCAGCGCCGGACCGGGAAATCAGCCCCAGCATTTT; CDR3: CASSAGPGNQPQHF
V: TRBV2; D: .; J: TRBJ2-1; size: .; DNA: TGTGCCAGCCTAGGGGTTTACAATGAGCAGTTCTTC; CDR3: CASLGVYNEQFF
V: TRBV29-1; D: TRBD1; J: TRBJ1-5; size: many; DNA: TGCAGCGTTGTTGAGGGGGCAGGACAGCCCCAGCATTTT; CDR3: CSVVEGAGQPQHF
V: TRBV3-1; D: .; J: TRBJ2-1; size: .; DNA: TGTGCCAGCATCCAAGATCGGTCTGAGCAGTTCTTC; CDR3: CASIQDRSEQFF
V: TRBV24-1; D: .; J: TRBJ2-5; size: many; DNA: TGTGCCACCAGTGAAGGGTGGGACAACACTCTGCGGGGGACCCAGTACTTC; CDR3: CATSEGWDNTLRGTQYF
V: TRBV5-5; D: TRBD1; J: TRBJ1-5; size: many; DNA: TGTGCCAGCAGGATAGGACAGGGGGCCCAGCCCCAGCATTTT; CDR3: CASRIGQGAQPQHF
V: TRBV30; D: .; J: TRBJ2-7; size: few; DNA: TGTGCCTGTAGATCAGCCGTGGAGCAGTACTTC; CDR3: CACRSAVEQYF
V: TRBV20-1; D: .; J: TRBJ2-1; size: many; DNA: TGCAGTGCTAGTCACTTAAGGGAAGGGGGGAATGAGCAGTTCTTC; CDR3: CSASHLREGGNEQFF
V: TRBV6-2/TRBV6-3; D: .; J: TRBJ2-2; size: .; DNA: TGTGCCAGCAGTTACTCGAGGGACATCCCCCTCACCGGGGAGCTGTTTTTT; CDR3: CASSYSRDIPLTGELFF